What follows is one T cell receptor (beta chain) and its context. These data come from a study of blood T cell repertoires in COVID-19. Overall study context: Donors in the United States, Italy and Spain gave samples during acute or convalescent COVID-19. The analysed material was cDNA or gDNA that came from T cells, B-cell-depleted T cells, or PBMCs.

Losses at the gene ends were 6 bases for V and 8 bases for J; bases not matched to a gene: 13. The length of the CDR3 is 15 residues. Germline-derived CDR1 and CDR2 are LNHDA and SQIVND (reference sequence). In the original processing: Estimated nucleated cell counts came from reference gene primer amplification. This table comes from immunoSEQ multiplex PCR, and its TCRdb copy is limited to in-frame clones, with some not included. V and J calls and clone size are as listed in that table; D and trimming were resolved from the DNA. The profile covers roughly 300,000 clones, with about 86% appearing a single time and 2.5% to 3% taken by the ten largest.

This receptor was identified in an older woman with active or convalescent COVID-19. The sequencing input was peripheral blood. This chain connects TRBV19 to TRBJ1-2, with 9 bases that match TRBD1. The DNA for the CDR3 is TGTGCCAGTAGGACCACGCGACAGGGGGACGCGGGCTACACCTTC. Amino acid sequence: CASRTTRQGDAGYTF.